The 10 T cell receptor beta chains in this list originate from one sample, sequenced in a study of T-cell memory formation after mild COVID-19. TCRdb reprocessed the 5' RACE reads with MiXCR, giving one entry per CDR3 protein. Of around 400,000 distinct CDR3 sequences detected, approximately 24% appear once; the ten largest clones hold around 9.5%. The sequenced sample consisted of PBMCs or a T cell subset sorted from them (not recorded which). Receptors were obtained from an adult woman who had mild COVID-19 (a few samples of this study predate the infection). Cell type and time point are not known.

The chain links TRBV20-1 to TRBJ2-3; D uncertain. Per germline, CDR1 DFQATT and CDR2 SNEGSKA (reference sequence). The CDR3 sequence is 14 residues long. The CDR3 reads CRTRHTSSTDTQYF. CDR3 DNA sequence: TGCAGGACCCGACACACTTCTAGCACAGATACGCAGTATTTT.

The rearrangement links TRBV7-8 to TRBJ2-3, with 7 bases identical to TRBD2. Germline CDR1 SGHVS, CDR2 FQNEAQ. The CDR3 is made up of 15 amino acids. After removal of 5 bases from V and 0 bases from J, the junction contained 5 bases not matched to a gene. DNA for the CDR3: TGTGCCAGCAGCCGTCCTAGCGGAAGCACAGATACGCAGTATTTT. It encodes CASSRPSGSTDTQYF.

The chain combines TRBV2 with TRBJ1-4, with D tentatively TRBD1 (6 bases). Trimming shortened V by 8 bases and J by 6 bases, and 19 bases separated the two germline ends. In germline, CDR1 is SNHLY, CDR2 FYNNEI. The CDR3 spans 15 residues. The CDR3 region has the DNA TGTGCCAGCGGTAGAGAGGACAGTACGTATGAAAAACTGTTTTTT. The encoded protein is CASGREDSTYEKLFF.

The J gene is TRBJ1-3, the V gene TRBV18; D might be TRBD1 (5 bases). CDR1 and CDR2 (germline): KGHSH, LQKENI. The V gene lost 3 bases and the J gene lost 1 base, with 10 bases spanning the gap. The CDR3 sequence is 15 residues long. This CDR3 is CASSPTGVSGNTIYF. Here the CDR3 DNA reads TGTGCCAGCTCACCGACGGGGGTGTCTGGAAACACCATATATTTT.

V gene TRBV25-1 combines with J gene TRBJ1-1; a possible D gene is TRBD1 (5 bases). The CDR3 covers 12 residues. Trimming left V 2 bases short and J 8 bases short, with 9 bases between. Germline CDR1 MGHDK, CDR2 SYGVNS. DNA of the CDR3: TGTGCCAGCAGTGAAGGGACGACCGAAGCTTTCTTT. Translated, it gives CASSEGTTEAFF.

DNA for the CDR3: TGTGCCAGCAGTCCTAGCGGGGGGGCGAGGGATACGCAGTATTTT. This gives the protein CASSPSGGARDTQYF. The chain links TRBV12-3 or TRBV12-4 to TRBJ2-3; 12 positions match TRBD2. After removal of 5 bases from V and 6 bases from J, the junction contained 6 bases not matched to a gene. CDR3 length equals 15 residues.

The chain links TRBV19 to TRBJ2-7; D not certain. Germline V CDR1 and CDR2: LNHDA, SQIVND (reference sequence). V shed 3 bases and J shed 3 bases, with 9 bases lying between them. The CDR3 is 13 residues long. The CDR3 protein is CASSMDDGYEQYF. In DNA form, the CDR3 reads TGTGCCAGTAGTATGGACGATGGCTACGAGCAGTACTTC.

In this sample, this clonotype turned up a few times. This chain uses TRBV5-1 with TRBJ1-2; TRBD1 matches 10 bases. Germline V CDR1 and CDR2: SGHRS, YFSETQ. This CDR3 contains 16 residues. The V segment lost 5 bases and the J segment 4 bases; nucleotides outside the gene matches: 11. The CDR3 DNA sequence: TGCGCCAGCAGACCCGGACAGGGGGAAGTAAGCTATGGCTACACCTTC. Its protein is CASRPGQGEVSYGYTF.

The chain employs TRBV10-3 and TRBJ2-7, with D perhaps TRBD2 (6 bases). The CDR3 extends over 15 amino acids. The germline V and J ends were trimmed by 0 bases and 3 bases, with 12 bases remaining between them. Germline V lookup: CDR1 ENHRY, CDR2 SYGVKD. CDR3 nucleotides: TGTGCCATCAGTGAGTCGGGACTTCTGGACTACGAGCAGTACTTC. It codes for CAISESGLLDYEQYF.

The rearrangement links TRBV12-3 or TRBV12-4 to TRBJ2-1, with 9 bases lining up with TRBD2. Germline trimming cut 3 bases from V and 8 bases from J; bases unmatched to any gene: 11. The CDR3 contains 16 residues. CDR3 in amino acids: CASSLVLAGPSDEQFF. The CDR3 DNA sequence: TGTGCCAGCAGTTTGGTCCTAGCGGGGCCCTCGGATGAGCAGTTCTTC.